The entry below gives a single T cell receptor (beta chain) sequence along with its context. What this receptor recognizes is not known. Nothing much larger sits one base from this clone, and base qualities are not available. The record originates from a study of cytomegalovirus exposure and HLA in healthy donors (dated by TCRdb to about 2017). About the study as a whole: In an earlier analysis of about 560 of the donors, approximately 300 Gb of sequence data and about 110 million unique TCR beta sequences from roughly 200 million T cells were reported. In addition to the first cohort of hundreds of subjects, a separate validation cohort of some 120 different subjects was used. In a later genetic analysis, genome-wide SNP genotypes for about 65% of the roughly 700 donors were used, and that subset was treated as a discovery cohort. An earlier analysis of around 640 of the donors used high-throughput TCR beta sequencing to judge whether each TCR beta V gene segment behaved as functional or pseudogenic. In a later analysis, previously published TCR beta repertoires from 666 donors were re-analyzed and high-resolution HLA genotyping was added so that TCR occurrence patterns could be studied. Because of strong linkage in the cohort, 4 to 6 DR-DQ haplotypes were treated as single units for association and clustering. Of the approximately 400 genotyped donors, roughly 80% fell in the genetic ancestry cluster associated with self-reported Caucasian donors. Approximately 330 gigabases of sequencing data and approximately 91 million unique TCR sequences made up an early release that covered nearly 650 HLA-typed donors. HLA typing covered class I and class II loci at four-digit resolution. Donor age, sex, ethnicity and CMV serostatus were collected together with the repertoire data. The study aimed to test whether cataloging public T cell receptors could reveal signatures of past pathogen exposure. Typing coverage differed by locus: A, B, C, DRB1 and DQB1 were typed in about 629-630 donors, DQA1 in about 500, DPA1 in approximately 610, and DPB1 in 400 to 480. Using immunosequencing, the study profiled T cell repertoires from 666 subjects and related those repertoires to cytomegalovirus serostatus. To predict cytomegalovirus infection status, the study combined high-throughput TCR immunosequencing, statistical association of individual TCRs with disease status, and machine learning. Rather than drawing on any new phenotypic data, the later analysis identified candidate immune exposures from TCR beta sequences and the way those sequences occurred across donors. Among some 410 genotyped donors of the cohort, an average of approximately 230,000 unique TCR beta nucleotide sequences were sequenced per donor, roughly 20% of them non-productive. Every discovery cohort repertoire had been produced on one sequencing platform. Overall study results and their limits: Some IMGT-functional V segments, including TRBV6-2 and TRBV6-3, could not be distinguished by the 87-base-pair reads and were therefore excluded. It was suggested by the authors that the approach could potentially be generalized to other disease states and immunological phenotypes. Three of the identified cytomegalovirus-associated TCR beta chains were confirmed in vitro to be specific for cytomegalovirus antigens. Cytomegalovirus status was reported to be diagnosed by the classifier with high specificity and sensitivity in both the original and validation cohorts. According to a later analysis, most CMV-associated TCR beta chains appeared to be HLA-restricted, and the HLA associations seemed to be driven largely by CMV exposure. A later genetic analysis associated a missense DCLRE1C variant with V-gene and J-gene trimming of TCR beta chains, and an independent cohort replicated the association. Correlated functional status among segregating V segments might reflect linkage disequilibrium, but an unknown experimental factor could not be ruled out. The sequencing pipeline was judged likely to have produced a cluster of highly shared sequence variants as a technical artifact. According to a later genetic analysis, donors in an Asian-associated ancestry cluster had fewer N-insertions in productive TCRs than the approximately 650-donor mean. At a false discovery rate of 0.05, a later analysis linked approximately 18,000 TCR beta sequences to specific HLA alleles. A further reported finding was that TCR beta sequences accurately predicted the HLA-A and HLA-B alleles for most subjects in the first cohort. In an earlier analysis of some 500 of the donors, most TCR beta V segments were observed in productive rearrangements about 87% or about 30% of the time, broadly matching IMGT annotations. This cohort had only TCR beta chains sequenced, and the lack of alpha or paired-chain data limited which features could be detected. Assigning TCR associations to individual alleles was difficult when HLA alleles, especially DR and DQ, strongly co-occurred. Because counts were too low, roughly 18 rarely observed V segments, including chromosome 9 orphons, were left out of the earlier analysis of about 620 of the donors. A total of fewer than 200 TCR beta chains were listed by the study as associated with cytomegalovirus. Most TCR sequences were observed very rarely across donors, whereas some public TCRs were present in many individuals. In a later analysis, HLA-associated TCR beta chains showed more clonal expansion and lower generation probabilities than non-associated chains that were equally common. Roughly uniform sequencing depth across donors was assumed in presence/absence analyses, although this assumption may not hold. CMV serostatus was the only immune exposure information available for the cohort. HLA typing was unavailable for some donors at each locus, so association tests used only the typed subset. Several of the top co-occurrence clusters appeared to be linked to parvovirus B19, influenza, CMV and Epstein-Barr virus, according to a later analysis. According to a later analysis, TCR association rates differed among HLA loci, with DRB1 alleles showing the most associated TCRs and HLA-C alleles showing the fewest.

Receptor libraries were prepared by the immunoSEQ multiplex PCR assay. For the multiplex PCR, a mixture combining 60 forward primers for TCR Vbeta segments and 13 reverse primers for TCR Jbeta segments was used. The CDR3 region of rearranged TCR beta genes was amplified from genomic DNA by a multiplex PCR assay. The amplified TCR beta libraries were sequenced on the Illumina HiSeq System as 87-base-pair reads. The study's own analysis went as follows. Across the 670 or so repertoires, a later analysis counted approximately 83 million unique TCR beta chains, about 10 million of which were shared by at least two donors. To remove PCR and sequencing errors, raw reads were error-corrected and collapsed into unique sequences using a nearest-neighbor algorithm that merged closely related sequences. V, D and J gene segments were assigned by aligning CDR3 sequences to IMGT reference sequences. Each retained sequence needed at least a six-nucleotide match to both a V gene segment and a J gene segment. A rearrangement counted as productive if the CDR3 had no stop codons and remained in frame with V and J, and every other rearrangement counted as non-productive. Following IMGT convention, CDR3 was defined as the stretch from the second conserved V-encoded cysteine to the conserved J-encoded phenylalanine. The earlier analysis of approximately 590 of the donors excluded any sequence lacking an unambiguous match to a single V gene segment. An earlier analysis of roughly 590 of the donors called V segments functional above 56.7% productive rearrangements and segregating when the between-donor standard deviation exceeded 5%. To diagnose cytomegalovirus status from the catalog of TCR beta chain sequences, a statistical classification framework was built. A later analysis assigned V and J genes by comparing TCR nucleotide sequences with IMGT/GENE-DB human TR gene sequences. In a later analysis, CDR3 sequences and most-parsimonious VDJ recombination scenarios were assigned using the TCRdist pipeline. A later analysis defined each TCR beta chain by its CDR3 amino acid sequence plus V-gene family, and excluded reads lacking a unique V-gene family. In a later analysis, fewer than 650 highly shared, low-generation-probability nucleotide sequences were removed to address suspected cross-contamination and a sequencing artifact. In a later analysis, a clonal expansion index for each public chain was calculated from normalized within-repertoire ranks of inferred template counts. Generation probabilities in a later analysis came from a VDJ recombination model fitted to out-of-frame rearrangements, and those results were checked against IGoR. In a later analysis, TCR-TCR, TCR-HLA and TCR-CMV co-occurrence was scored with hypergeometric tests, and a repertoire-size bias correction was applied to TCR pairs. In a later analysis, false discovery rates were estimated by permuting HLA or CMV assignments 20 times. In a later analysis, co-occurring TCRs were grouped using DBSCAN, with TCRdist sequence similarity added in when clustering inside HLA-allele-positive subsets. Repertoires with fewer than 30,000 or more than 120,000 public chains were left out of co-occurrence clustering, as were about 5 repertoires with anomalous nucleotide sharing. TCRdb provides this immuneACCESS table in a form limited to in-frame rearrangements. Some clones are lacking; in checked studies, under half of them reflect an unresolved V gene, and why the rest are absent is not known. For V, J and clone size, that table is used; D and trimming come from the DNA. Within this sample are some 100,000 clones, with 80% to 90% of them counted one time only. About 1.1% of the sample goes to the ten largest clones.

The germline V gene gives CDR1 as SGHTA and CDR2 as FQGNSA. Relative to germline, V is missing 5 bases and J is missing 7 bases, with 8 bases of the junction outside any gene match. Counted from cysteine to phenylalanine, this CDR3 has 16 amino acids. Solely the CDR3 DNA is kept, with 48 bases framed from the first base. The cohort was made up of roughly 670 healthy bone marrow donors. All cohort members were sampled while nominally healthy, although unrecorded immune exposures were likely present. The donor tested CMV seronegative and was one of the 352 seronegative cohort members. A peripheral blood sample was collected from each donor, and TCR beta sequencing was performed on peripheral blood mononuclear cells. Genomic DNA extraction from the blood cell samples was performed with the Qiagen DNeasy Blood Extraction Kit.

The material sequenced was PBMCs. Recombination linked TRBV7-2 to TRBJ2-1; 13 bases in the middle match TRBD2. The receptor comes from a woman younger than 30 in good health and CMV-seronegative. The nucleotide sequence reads TGTGCCAGCAGCCGACTAGCGGGGGGAATCGGAAATGAGCAGTTCTTC. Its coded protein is CASSRLAGGIGNEQFF. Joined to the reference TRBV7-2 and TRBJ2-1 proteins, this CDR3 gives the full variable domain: GAGVSQSPSNKVTEKGKDVELRCDPISGHTALYWYRQSLGQGLEFLIYFQGNSAPDKSGLPSDRFSAERTGGSVSTLTIQRTQQEDSAVYLCASSRLAGGIGNEQFFGPGTRLTVL.